These 27 T cell receptor beta chains came from one sample sequenced in a study of human T cells and chemical hapten exposure (dated by TCRdb to the early 2020s). The library was built by means of RACE. Sequenced using a NextSeq 500. TCRdb itself trimmed the public reads at Q25 with fastp, ran MiXCR and retained productive beta chains. Each entry is one CDR3 protein sequence, shown with its most common DNA and genes. The sample table shows fewer than 200,000 distinct CDR3 sequences, and approximately 31% are seen once. The biggest ten clones account for less than 3.5% of the sample. This sample's time point label indicates: pre-sensitization, week 0. This sample's treatment or condition label indicates: therapeutic diphenylcyclopropenone sensitization with weekly scalp DPC. Sequencing used whole blood, obtained in connection with sensitization to the hapten diphenylcyclopropenone (DPC). These receptors came from a woman aged 30 to 39 with alopecia areata. Some clones in this sample may be carry-over from other donors' samples.

This clonotype was counted between two and nine times. The chain employs TRBV5-1 and TRBJ2-5; D remains ambiguous. Germline loops: CDR1 SGHRS, CDR2 YFSETQ. V lost 4 bases to trimming and J lost 2 bases, with 12 bases between them. This CDR3 is built from 14 residues. The CDR3 sequence is CASSLSTIQETQYF. CDR3 nucleotide sequence: TGCGCCAGCAGCCTATCGACAATTCAAGAGACCCAGTACTTC. The variable domain in full, with the rest retrieved from reference TRBV5-1 and TRBJ2-5, is KAGVTQTPRYLIKTRGQQVTLSCSPISGHRSVSWYQQTPGQGLQFLFEYFSETQRNKGNFPGRFSGRQFSNSRSEMNVSTLELGDSALYLCASSLSTIQETQYFGPGTRLLVL.

A few counts support this clonotype. This rearrangement joins TRBV6-6 to TRBJ1-6, with unresolved D. V was trimmed by 5 bases and J by 7 bases, leaving 9 bases between them. Germline V gene data show CDR1 as MNHNY and CDR2 as SVGAGI (reference sequence). CDR3 length: 13 residues. Written as DNA, the CDR3 is TGTGCCAGCAGTCACCTATCGAATTCACCCCTCCACTTT. This codes for CASSHLSNSPLHF.

This clonotype was found a few times. This sequence joins TRBV7-9 and TRBJ1-2; D may be TRBD1 (5 bases). CDR3 length: 13 residues. V lost 5 bases, J lost 7 bases, and 14 bases lay in between. Germline V lookup: CDR1 SEHNR, CDR2 FQNEAQ (reference sequence). In nucleotides, the CDR3 is TGTGCCAGCAGCCTCAGTCTGGGGGGTGGCTACACCTTC. It encodes CASSLSLGGGYTF.

This clonotype has only a few counts. CDR3 residues: CASSFGGNSPLHF. CDR3 coding DNA: TGTGCCAGCAGCTTCGGAGGGAATTCACCCCTCCACTTT. V usage is TRBV7-9 and J usage is TRBJ1-6; D is unresolved. The CDR3 spans 13 residues. Between the trimmed V and J ends, which lost 3 bases and 7 bases, there was a span of 7 bases. From germline, CDR1 is SEHNR and CDR2 FQNEAQ (reference sequence).

The chain is built from TRBV29-1 and TRBJ2-3, with TRBD2 matching over 7 bases. The V segment lost 1 base and the J segment 4 bases; nucleotides outside the gene matches: 8. Per germline, CDR1 SQVTM and CDR2 ANQGSEA. CDR3 length: 15 residues. The CDR3 sequence: CSVEGSGTSADTQYF. CDR3 in DNA: TGCAGCGTTGAAGGGAGCGGGACTTCCGCAGATACGCAGTATTTT.

The chain carries TRBV4-2 and TRBJ2-1; no clear D. This CDR3 spans 15 amino acids. In germline, CDR1 is LGHNA, CDR2 YNFKEQ. With 1 base removed from V and 1 base from J, the gap between germline ends came to 8 bases. The CDR3 sequence is CASSQAVPSYNEQFF. As DNA, the CDR3 is TGTGCCAGCAGCCAAGCGGTACCTTCCTACAATGAGCAGTTCTTC.

This sequence joins TRBV4-3 and TRBJ1-2; D unclear. The CDR3 extends over 16 amino acids. CDR1 and CDR2 (germline): LGHNA, YSLEER. V lost 0 bases and J 0 bases, leaving 11 bases between the germline ends. The DNA of the CDR3 is TGCGCCAGCAGCCAAGATGGGAGCAGCTCTAACTATGGCTACACCTTC. Amino acid sequence: CASSQDGSSSNYGYTF.

This clonotype has a handful of counts. This chain connects TRBV29-1 to TRBJ2-1; 7 positions agree with TRBD2. This CDR3 has 12 residues. Germline lookup yields CDR1 SQVTM and CDR2 ANQGSEA. The CDR3 DNA sequence: TGCAGAGCGGGGTGGGGATACAATGAGCAGTTCTTC. Translated, it gives CRAGWGYNEQFF.

The DNA of the CDR3 is TGTGCCAGCAGCCCTCCTAGCGGGAGGGGTGCTTACAATGAGCAGTTCTTC. Its protein is CASSPPSGRGAYNEQFF. The genes are TRBV7-2 and TRBJ2-1; TRBD2 matches 12 bases. J was trimmed by 4 bases and V by 5 bases; bases with no gene match: 9. This CDR3 is built from 17 residues. Germline lookup yields CDR1 SGHTA and CDR2 FQGNSA. Drawing the rest from reference TRBV7-2 and TRBJ2-1, the complete variable domain is GAGVSQSPSNKVTEKGKDVELRCDPISGHTALYWYRQSLGQGLEFLIYFQGNSAPDKSGLPSDRFSAERTGGSVSTLTIQRTQQEDSAVYLCASSPPSGRGAYNEQFFGPGTRLTVL.

Only a few counts were recorded for this clonotype. The chain recombines TRBV20-1 with TRBJ2-2, with D uncertain. Germline V lookup: CDR1 DFQATT, CDR2 SNEGSKA (reference sequence). The CDR3 is 13 residues long. Trimming removed 0 bases at V and 4 bases at J, with 6 bases between. The DNA for the CDR3 is TGCAGTGCTAGAGAAGTCAGCACCGGGGAGCTGTTTTTT. Protein sequence: CSAREVSTGELFF.

The V and J genes are TRBV7-3 and TRBJ2-5; no clear D gene. The V and J ends lost 5 bases and 4 bases respectively, with 11 bases between them. From germline, CDR1 is SGHTA and CDR2 FQGTGA. The CDR3 covers 13 residues. This CDR3 is CASSLQDGETQYF. The DNA of the CDR3 is TGTGCCAGCAGCCTCCAGGACGGAGAGACCCAGTACTTC. Variable domain in full (rest from reference TRBV7-3 and TRBJ2-5): GAGVSQTPSNKVTEKGKYVELRCDPISGHTALYWYRQSLGQGPEFLIYFQGTGAADDSGLPNDRFFAVRPEGSVSTLKIQRTERGDSAVYLCASSLQDGETQYFGPGTRLLVL.

V and J are TRBV7-2 and TRBJ2-1, with TRBD1 matching 8 bases. Per the germline V gene, CDR1 is SGHTA and CDR2 is FQGNSA. V lost 3 bases, J lost 6 bases, and 1 base stayed unmatched. The CDR3 sequence is 13 residues long. The CDR3 DNA is TGTGCCAGCAGCTTTACAGGGGGCAATGAGCAGTTCTTC. Translating it yields CASSFTGGNEQFF. The complete variable domain, with remaining parts taken from reference TRBV7-2 and TRBJ2-1, reads GAGVSQSPSNKVTEKGKDVELRCDPISGHTALYWYRQSLGQGLEFLIYFQGNSAPDKSGLPSDRFSAERTGGSVSTLTIQRTQQEDSAVYLCASSFTGGNEQFFGPGTRLTVL.

V is TRBV4-1 and J is TRBJ2-1, with 11 bases identical to TRBD1. The CDR3 is 15 residues long. After removal of 4 bases from V and 6 bases from J, the junction contained 5 bases not matched to a gene. Germline lookup yields CDR1 MGHRA and CDR2 YSYEKL. In nucleotides, the CDR3 is TGCGCCAGCAGCCTCCGGGACAGGGGGTCCAATGAGCAGTTCTTC. Translation: CASSLRDRGSNEQFF.

This rearrangement joins TRBV10-3 to TRBJ1-6; D is ambiguous. The V gene's germline CDR1 is ENHRY and CDR2 SYGVKD. V shed 10 bases and J shed 6 bases, with 16 bases lying between them. This CDR3 has 14 amino acids. CDR3 sequence: CATRKGWVNSPLHF. CDR3 sequence (DNA): TGTGCCACCAGAAAGGGTTGGGTTAATTCACCCCTCCACTTT.

The V gene is TRBV28, the J gene TRBJ2-1, with D possibly matching TRBD2 (5 bases). Trimming pared 6 bases from V and 7 bases from J, leaving 16 bases between. This CDR3 region has 14 residues. Germline CDR1 MDHEN, CDR2 SYDVKM. The CDR3 DNA follows: TGTGCCAGCAGGATTCCTGGCGGGTATAATGAGCAGTTCTTC. This encodes CASRIPGGYNEQFF.

V usage is TRBV19 and J usage is TRBJ1-2; D gene unclear. CDR3 length: 14 amino acids. V was cut by 1 base and J by 2 bases, with 8 bases left in between. Germline CDR1 is LNHDA and CDR2 is SQIVND (reference sequence). The CDR3 DNA reads as TGTGCCAGTAGTATAGGGACCGACAACTATGGCTACACCTTC. As protein: CASSIGTDNYGYTF.

The J gene is TRBJ2-1, the V gene TRBV11-2, with D tentatively TRBD2 (6 bases). The CDR3 spans 13 residues. Germline loops: CDR1 SGHAT, CDR2 FQNNGV. The V and J ends lost 3 bases and 9 bases respectively, with 12 bases between them. The CDR3 sequence is CASSLASVAEQFF. The DNA for the CDR3 is TGTGCCAGCAGCTTGGCTAGCGTGGCTGAGCAGTTCTTC.

DNA for the CDR3: TGCGCCAGCAGCTCCTGGGCTGGGGCCAACGTCCTGACTTTC. As protein: CASSSWAGANVLTF. This chain links TRBV5-1 with TRBJ2-6, with D unresolved. Germline-derived CDR1 and CDR2 are SGHRS and YFSETQ. V gave up 3 bases and J gave up 2 bases, with 6 bases separating them. The CDR3 totals 14 residues.

The J gene is TRBJ1-1, the V gene TRBV3-1, with a weak D call TRBD1 (5 bases). The V and J ends lost 0 bases and 5 bases respectively, with 13 bases between them. Per the germline V gene, CDR1 is LGHDT and CDR2 is YNNKEL (reference sequence). The CDR3 is 15 amino acids. CDR3 DNA sequence: TGTGCCAGCAGCCAAGATGTGGGTGGGGGGACTGAAGCTTTCTTT. Encoded protein: CASSQDVGGGTEAFF.

V gene TRBV9 combines with J gene TRBJ1-6; TRBD1 aligns across 8 bases. The CDR3 runs 16 residues. With V trimmed by 3 bases and J by 7 bases, 9 bases remained unmatched. Germline V gives CDR1 SGDLS, CDR2 YYNGEE. The CDR3 region has the DNA TGTGCCAGCAGCGAGGACAGGGAAGGTTTGAATTCACCCCTCCACTTT. Protein product: CASSEDREGLNSPLHF.

This clonotype occurred a few times. The CDR3 is CASRAGSQETQYF. The DNA for the CDR3 is TGTGCCAGCAGGGCGGGGAGCCAAGAGACCCAGTACTTC. The rearrangement uses TRBV7-2 and TRBJ2-5; a weak D match, TRBD2 (6 bases). This CDR3 is 13 amino acids long. The V and J ends lost 6 bases and 1 base respectively, with 9 bases between them. The germline CDR1 and CDR2 sequences are SGHTA and FQGNSA. The variable domain in full, with the rest retrieved from reference TRBV7-2 and TRBJ2-5, is GAGVSQSPSNKVTEKGKDVELRCDPISGHTALYWYRQSLGQGLEFLIYFQGNSAPDKSGLPSDRFSAERTGGSVSTLTIQRTQQEDSAVYLCASRAGSQETQYFGPGTRLLVL.

V usage is TRBV20-1 and J usage is TRBJ1-1; TRBD1 aligns across 12 bases. Germline V gene data show CDR1 as DFQATT and CDR2 as SNEGSKA (reference sequence). The V and J ends lost 7 bases and 5 bases, in that order; junction bases with no gene match: 11. The CDR3 is 15 residues long. The CDR3 bases are TGCAGTGGGTCGCTGGGACAGGGGGCTGGAACTGAAGCTTTCTTT. Its protein product is CSGSLGQGAGTEAFF.

The chain uses TRBV29-1 and TRBJ2-1; 11 positions match TRBD2. The CDR3 consists of 15 residues. V gave up 6 bases and J gave up 6 bases; unmatched junction bases: 10. Looked up from germline, CDR1 is SQVTM and CDR2 is ANQGSEA. CDR3 residues: CSVPTGTSGFNEQFF. In nucleotides, the CDR3 is TGCAGCGTCCCTACCGGGACTAGCGGTTTCAATGAGCAGTTCTTC.

The chain has TRBV21-1 and TRBJ2-1; the D call of TRBD1 is as the table states it, not checked on the DNA. TRBV21-1 is listed as a pseudogene. CDR3 size: 18 residues. This chain's CDR3 is CASSLRPGQGTRINEQFF. DNA of the CDR3: TGTGCCAGCAGCCTACGTCCCGGACAGGGGACGCGGATCAATGAGCAGTTCTTC.

This chain links TRBV6-2 or TRBV6-3 with TRBJ2-2; 12 bases agree with TRBD2. This CDR3 region has 17 residues. V lost 7 bases, J lost 2 bases, and 8 bases stayed unmatched. CDR1 is MNHEY, CDR2 SVGEGT, per germline. The CDR3 DNA sequence: TGTGCCAGCACCGGACTAGCGGGAAGAATTAACACCGGGGAGCTGTTTTTT. This sequence encodes CASTGLAGRINTGELFF.

This clonotype was observed a handful of times. J is TRBJ1-2 and V is TRBV7-2; perhaps TRBD1 as D (6 bases). CDR3 size: 15 residues. Germline-derived CDR1 and CDR2 are SGHTA and FQGNSA. V was cut by 1 base and J by 0 bases, with 9 bases left in between. CDR3 DNA sequence: TGTGCCAGCAGCTTAGTACAGGGAGCTAACTATGGCTACACCTTC. Amino acid sequence: CASSLVQGANYGYTF.

This chain uses TRBV6-5 with TRBJ1-1, with D maybe TRBD1 (6 bases). CDR3 length equals 14 residues. Trimming left V 6 bases short and J 4 bases short, with 15 bases between. Germline values: CDR1 MNHEY, CDR2 SVGAGI. The CDR3 sequence is CASSITGYLTEAFF. In nucleotides, the CDR3 is TGTGCCAGCAGCATTACAGGGTACCTCACTGAAGCTTTCTTT.